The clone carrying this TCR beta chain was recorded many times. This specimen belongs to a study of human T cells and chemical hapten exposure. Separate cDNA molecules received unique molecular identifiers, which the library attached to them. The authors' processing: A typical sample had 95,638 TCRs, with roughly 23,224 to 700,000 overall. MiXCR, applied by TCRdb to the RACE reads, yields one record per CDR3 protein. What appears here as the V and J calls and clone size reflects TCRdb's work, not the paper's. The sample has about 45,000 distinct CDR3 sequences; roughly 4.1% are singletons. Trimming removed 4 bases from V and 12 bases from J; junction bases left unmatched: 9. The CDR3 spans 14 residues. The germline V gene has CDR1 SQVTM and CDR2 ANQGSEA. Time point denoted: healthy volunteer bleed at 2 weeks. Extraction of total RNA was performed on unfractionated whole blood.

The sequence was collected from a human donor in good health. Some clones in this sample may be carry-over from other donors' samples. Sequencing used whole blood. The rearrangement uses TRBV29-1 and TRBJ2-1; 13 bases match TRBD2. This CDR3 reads CSVGLAGGIWGQFF. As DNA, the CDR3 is TGCAGCGTTGGACTAGCGGGAGGAATTTGGGGGCAGTTCTTC.